This T cell receptor beta chain was profiled in a study of regulatory T cells in long-lasting Graves disease. Time point noted: persistent/refractory GD, antithyroid drugs over 5 years with positive TRAb. PBMC-extracted RNA yielded the TCR library. This clonotype was counted a few times. HTBI primers from iRepertoire and Arm-PCR of CDR3 regions yielded the TCR beta libraries. Each CDR3 protein gets one entry after TCRdb re-called the multiplex PCR reads with MiXCR. The data contain around 460,000 distinct CDR3 sequences, under 25% of them singletons. The CDR3 extends over 11 amino acids. Trimming cost V 5 bases and J 11 bases, with 12 bases left between them.

This chain uses TRBV12-3 or TRBV12-4 with TRBJ1-1; D may be TRBD1 (5 bases). Sequencing used peripheral blood mononuclear cells (PBMCs), obtained when the disease was refractory, from a patient treated with antithyroid drugs. This sequence was found in a female donor with Graves disease. CDR3 nucleotide sequence: TGTGCCAGCAGTAACCAGGGTATGGCTTTCTTT. Encoded protein: CASSNQGMAFF.